The next 4 T cell receptor beta chains were all read from a single sample in a study of blood T cell repertoires in COVID-19. Method: immunoSEQ multiplex PCR; TCRdb's copy keeps in-frame clones and lacks some. The sample has some 70,000 clones, around nine tenths seen once; the top ten hold around 3.6%. The material sequenced was peripheral blood. These receptors all stem from a woman aged 45-65 years with COVID-19, enrolled during active disease.

The chain combines TRBV15 with TRBJ1-2; 9 bases fit TRBD1. Unmatched junction bases numbered 11, after V lost 5 bases and J lost 13 bases. The CDR3 consists of 13 residues. The germline V gene has CDR1 LNHNV and CDR2 YYDKDF (reference sequence). In DNA, the CDR3 is TGTGCCACCAGCCGGGACAGGGACACGACTATCACCTTC. Translation: CATSRDRDTTITF.

CDR3 amino acids: CASSRRTSGMKTQYF. The CDR3 DNA is TGTGCCAGCAGTCGACGTACTAGCGGGATGAAGACCCAGTACTTC. The rearrangement uses TRBV6-5 and TRBJ2-5; 10 nucleotides agree with TRBD2. V was clipped by 5 bases and J by 6 bases; unmatched bases: 9. CDR1 MNHEY and CDR2 SVGAGI come from the germline V gene. This CDR3 comprises 15 residues.

The chain combines TRBV15 with TRBJ2-7, with TRBD1 identical over 7 bases. V was pared by 0 bases and J by 6 bases, with 8 bases of the junction left unmatched. Germline V gene lookup returns CDR1 LNHNV and CDR2 YYDKDF (reference sequence). The CDR3 is 15 amino acids. This chain's CDR3 is CATSRDTSGQAEQYF. In nucleotides, the CDR3 is TGTGCCACCAGCAGAGATACCTCTGGACAGGCCGAGCAGTACTTC. Looking up the rest from reference TRBV15 and TRBJ2-7 gives the full variable domain: DAMVIQNPRYQVTQFGKPVTLSCSQTLNHNVMYWYQQKSSQAPKLLFHYYDKDFNNEADTPDNFQSRRPNTSFCFLDIRSPGLGDTAMYLCATSRDTSGQAEQYFGPGTRLTVT.

This chain links TRBV5-5 with TRBJ2-3, with D tentatively TRBD2 (6 bases). Trimming cost V 6 bases and J 4 bases, with 12 bases left between them. Germline CDR1 reads SGHKS; CDR2 reads YYEKEE (reference sequence). This CDR3 has 13 residues. As DNA, the CDR3 is TGTGCCAGCACCAAAACGGGGGCAGATACGCAGTATTTT. This gives the protein CASTKTGADTQYF. Complete variable domain (other parts from reference TRBV5-5 and TRBJ2-3): DAGVTQSPTHLIKTRGQQVTLRCSPISGHKSVSWYQQVLGQGPQFIFQYYEKEERGRGNFPDRFSARQFPNYSSELNVNALLLGDSALYLCASTKTGADTQYFGPGTRLTVL.